One sample yielded the 32 T cell receptor beta chains listed below, sequenced in a study of T cell responses to AZD1222 COVID-19 vaccine. The method was immunoSEQ multiplex PCR; TCRdb's version includes in-frame clones alone and lacks a portion of them. The repertoire holds some 200,000 clones, more than 75% seen once, with roughly 26% in the top ten. The sample consisted of peripheral blood, taken 28 days after the second AZD1222 dose. The origin of the receptors is an adult who received the AZD1222 COVID-19 vaccine.

This chain links TRBV7-8 with TRBJ1-3, with TRBD1 matching over 11 bases. This CDR3 region has 15 residues. The V segment lost 4 bases and the J segment 2 bases; nucleotides outside the gene matches: 1. The germline gives CDR1 SGHVS, CDR2 FQNEAQ. DNA of the CDR3: TGTGCCAGCAGCTCGGGACAGGGGGCTGGAAACACCATATATTTT. The encoded protein is CASSSGQGAGNTIYF.

This clone showed up just once. This sequence joins TRBV11-2 and TRBJ2-7, with 7 bases that match TRBD2. The germline gives CDR1 SGHAT, CDR2 FQNNGV. The CDR3 loop spans 14 amino acids. V lost 7 bases to trimming and J lost 3 bases; unmatched junction nucleotides: 9. The CDR3, as DNA: TGTGCCAGCACCCGGGGAGGGAGGAGCTACGAGCAGTACTTC. Protein: CASTRGGRSYEQYF.

The V and J genes are TRBV7-2 and TRBJ1-2, with TRBD1 matching over 8 bases. J gave up 8 bases and V 8 bases, and 10 bases lay outside the gene matches. The CDR3 contains 13 residues. Germline CDR1 SGHTA, CDR2 FQGNSA. The CDR3 sequence: CASSGQGFSGYTF. The CDR3 coding sequence is TGTGCCAGCTCCGGACAGGGTTTCTCCGGCTACACCTTC.

The chain has TRBV2 and TRBJ1-1, with D uncertain. Germline V CDR1 and CDR2: SNHLY, FYNNEI. Deletions cut 4 bases from V and 0 bases from J, with 12 bases between. The CDR3 sequence is 15 residues long. CDR3 DNA: TGTGCCAGCAGTGTGGACGAAATCATGAACACTGAAGCTTTCTTT. Translated, it gives CASSVDEIMNTEAFF.

The chain employs TRBV19 and TRBJ2-7, with no clear D. This CDR3 region has 13 residues. V lost 6 bases to trimming and J lost 4 bases, with 13 bases between them. Germline CDR1 and CDR2: LNHDA and SQIVND (reference sequence). The CDR3 sequence is CASSQKPAYEQYF. For the CDR3, the DNA is TGTGCCAGTAGCCAAAAACCGGCTTACGAGCAGTACTTC.

V and J are TRBV7-3 and TRBJ2-7, with D possibly matching TRBD1 (6 bases). The CDR3 totals 15 residues. The germline V and J ends were trimmed by 1 base and 0 bases, with 10 bases remaining between them. Germline V gene lookup returns CDR1 SGHTA and CDR2 FQGTGA. The CDR3 DNA is TGTGCCAGCAGCTTAAGAGGGGGTCTCTCCTACGAGCAGTACTTC. Translation: CASSLRGGLSYEQYF.

Only a few counts were recorded for this clone. The V and J genes are TRBV2 and TRBJ1-1; D is uncertain. V lost 4 bases and J 0 bases, leaving 9 bases between the germline ends. The germline V gene encodes CDR1 SNHLY and CDR2 FYNNEI. The CDR3 has 14 residues. CDR3 amino acids: CASSVRTLNTEAFF. The CDR3 DNA is TGTGCCAGCAGTGTACGGACGTTGAACACTGAAGCTTTCTTT.

This clone has only one observation. The chain carries TRBV19 and TRBJ1-3; no firm D call. This CDR3 has 16 residues. Germline CDR1 is LNHDA and CDR2 is SQIVND (reference sequence). The ends were cut back, 4 bases at V and 2 bases at J, with 15 bases in the middle. In nucleotides, the CDR3 is TGTGCCAGTAGTACCCCCCGGGAGAAGGCTGGAAACACCATATATTTT. Its protein product is CASSTPREKAGNTIYF.

V is TRBV28 and J is TRBJ1-4, with no clear D. Germline CDR1 is MDHEN and CDR2 is SYDVKM. V shed 3 bases and J shed 0 bases, with 11 bases lying between them. The CDR3 is 16 residues long. CDR3 region: CASSFVKAATNEKLFF. In DNA, the CDR3 is TGTGCCAGCAGTTTTGTCAAAGCAGCAACTAATGAAAAACTGTTTTTT.

The rearrangement uses TRBV27 and TRBJ2-2; D uncertain. V was shortened by 5 bases and J by 5 bases, with 12 bases between the two germline ends. The germline CDR1 and CDR2 sequences are MNHEY and SMNVEV (reference sequence). The CDR3 is 14 residues long. CDR3 sequence reads: CASSPPPPTGELFF. The CDR3, as DNA: TGTGCCAGCAGTCCCCCCCCGCCTACCGGGGAGCTGTTTTTT.

The rearrangement uses TRBV19 and TRBJ1-5; perhaps TRBD1 as D (5 bases). CDR1 and CDR2 (germline): LNHDA, SQIVND (reference sequence). The germline V and J ends were trimmed by 7 bases and 0 bases, with 13 bases remaining between them. This CDR3 region has 15 residues. The CDR3 bases are TGTGCCAGTAAAGGGGCAGCCTATAGCAATCAGCCCCAGCATTTT. Residues: CASKGAAYSNQPQHF.

CDR3 DNA: TGTGCCAGCAGCCAGGCCCGGGGTTCCTACAATGAGCAGTTCTTC. As protein: CASSQARGSYNEQFF. The chain has TRBV5-8 and TRBJ2-1, with D possibly matching TRBD2 (5 bases). Germline V gene sequence: CDR1 SGHTS, CDR2 YDEGEE. The CDR3 sequence is 15 residues long. V gave up 4 bases and J gave up 1 base, with 12 bases separating them.

V gene TRBV4-1 combines with J gene TRBJ2-1, with TRBD2 as a possible D gene (6 bases). Germline CDR1 MGHRA, CDR2 YSYEKL. V was cut by 4 bases and J by 2 bases, with 15 bases left in between. This CDR3 has 16 residues. The CDR3 spells CASSREDLAPYNEQFF. The CDR3 DNA sequence: TGCGCCAGCAGCCGGGAGGATCTCGCGCCCTACAATGAGCAGTTCTTC.

This rearrangement joins TRBV4-1 to TRBJ2-6; D assignment may be TRBD1 or TRBD2 (6 bases each). Per the germline V gene, CDR1 is MGHRA and CDR2 is YSYEKL. V dropped 5 bases and J dropped 4 bases, with 21 bases sitting between them. The CDR3 runs to 18 residues. The CDR3 is CASSFQPGGGRGANVLTF. In nucleotides, the CDR3 is TGCGCCAGCAGCTTCCAACCAGGAGGGGGGCGAGGGGCCAACGTCCTGACTTTC.

The chain carries TRBV7-2 and TRBJ2-1, with D unclear. V was clipped by 1 base and J by 6 bases, with 10 bases between them. Germline-derived CDR1 and CDR2 are SGHTA and FQGNSA. This CDR3 contains 14 residues. The chain's CDR3 is CASSLGRQPNEQFF. Here the CDR3 DNA reads TGTGCCAGCAGCTTAGGACGTCAACCCAATGAGCAGTTCTTC.

The V call is TRBV28, the J call TRBJ1-2, with D unclear. Trimming stripped 4 bases from V and 7 bases from J, with 10 bases between. The CDR3 is 12 amino acids. Germline assignment: CDR1 MDHEN and CDR2 SYDVKM. In DNA, the CDR3 is TGTGCCAGCAGTTATGCGGTAGCTGGCTACACCTTC. Its protein product is CASSYAVAGYTF.

The chain joins TRBV21-1 to TRBJ2-3; TRBD2 is the table's D call, not checked against the DNA. TRBV21-1 is described as a pseudogene. The CDR3 loop spans 16 amino acids. This CDR3 is CASSKETGGRTDTQYF. DNA of the CDR3: TGTGCCAGCAGCAAAGAAACGGGAGGGCGCACAGATACGCAGTATTTT.

The J gene is TRBJ1-1, the V gene TRBV7-2; D perhaps matches TRBD1 (5 bases). The CDR3 totals 11 residues. The V end lost 5 bases, the J end lost 7 bases, and 8 bases lay between the germline ends. Germline CDR1 reads SGHTA; CDR2 reads FQGNSA. The CDR3 protein is CASSTRVEAFF. DNA of the CDR3: TGTGCCAGCAGCACCAGGGTTGAAGCTTTCTTT.

The chain combines TRBV30 with TRBJ2-6; no firm D call. CDR3 size: 14 residues. The V gene lost 0 bases and the J gene lost 2 bases, with 5 bases spanning the gap. The germline V gene encodes CDR1 GTSNPN and CDR2 SVGIG (reference sequence). The CDR3 DNA is TGTGCCTGGAGTGTAACAGCTGGGGCCAACGTCCTGACTTTC. This codes for CAWSVTAGANVLTF.

The chain links TRBV12-3 or TRBV12-4 to TRBJ2-2, with D uncertain. Trimming took 6 bases from V and 7 from J, leaving 6 bases between them. This CDR3 spans 11 amino acids. CDR3 region: CASSILGELFF. In DNA, the CDR3 is TGTGCCAGCAGCATCCTCGGGGAGCTGTTTTTT.

The chain couples TRBV2 to TRBJ2-7, with unresolved D. The CDR3 contains 12 residues. The V and J ends lost 7 bases and 2 bases respectively, with 9 bases between them. Germline V CDR1 and CDR2: SNHLY, FYNNEI. CDR3 sequence reads: CASKAYPYEQYF. In DNA form, the CDR3 reads TGTGCCAGCAAGGCTTATCCCTACGAGCAGTACTTC. The full variable domain, completed using reference TRBV2 and TRBJ2-7, is EPEVTQTPSHQVTQMGQEVILRCVPISNHLYFYWYRQILGQKVEFLVSFYNNEISEKSEIFDDQFSVERPDGSNFTLKIRSTKLEDSAMYFCASKAYPYEQYFGPGTRLTVT.

This chain uses TRBV20-1 with TRBJ1-2; a weak D match, TRBD1 (5 bases). CDR1 DFQATT and CDR2 SNEGSKA come from the germline V gene (reference sequence). The CDR3 length is 12 residues. The V end was cut by 3 bases, the J end by 8 bases, with 13 bases between. CDR3 sequence: CSASYEGLGYTF. CDR3 nucleotide sequence: TGCAGTGCTAGTTACGAGGGGCTAGGCTACACCTTC.

The V call is TRBV28, the J call TRBJ2-7; D unclear. The CDR3 is 12 residues long. V was clipped by 6 bases and J by 2 bases, with 8 bases between them. Germline CDR1 reads MDHEN; CDR2 reads SYDVKM. The CDR3 loop reads CASRGYAYEQYF. CDR3 DNA: TGTGCCAGCAGGGGGTACGCCTACGAGCAGTACTTC.

This clone is a singleton in its sample. The CDR3 region is CASSPTTATYEQYF. Here the CDR3 DNA reads TGCGCCAGCAGCCCAACCACAGCCACCTACGAGCAGTACTTC. The V gene is TRBV4-3, the J gene TRBJ2-7, with D unresolved. This CDR3 is built from 14 residues. Trimming took 4 bases from V and 2 from J, leaving 12 bases between them. From germline, CDR1 is LGHNA and CDR2 YSLEER.

The V call is TRBV7-3, the J call TRBJ1-1; D is ambiguous. The CDR3 is 14 amino acids. With 5 bases removed from V and 1 base from J, the gap between germline ends came to 11 bases. CDR1 and CDR2 (germline): SGHTA, FQGTGA. CDR3 DNA: TGTGCCAGCAGCGAGTACCTGGGGAACACTGAAGCTTTCTTT. It translates to CASSEYLGNTEAFF.

The chain couples TRBV4-3 to TRBJ2-1; 10 bases align to TRBD2. The CDR3 is 17 residues long. V was pared by 3 bases and J by 0 bases, with 5 bases of the junction left unmatched. CDR1 LGHNA and CDR2 YSLEER come from the germline V gene. In DNA, the CDR3 is TGCGCCAGCAGCCAGGGACTAGCGAGAAGCTCCTACAATGAGCAGTTCTTC. The encoded protein is CASSQGLARSSYNEQFF.

V gene TRBV28 combines with J gene TRBJ2-1, with D perhaps TRBD1 (5 bases). Per the germline V gene, CDR1 is MDHEN and CDR2 is SYDVKM. The CDR3 covers 15 residues. Trimming took off 3 bases at V and 3 bases at J, with 12 bases between the two ends. The chain's CDR3 is CASSFGRVNYNEQFF. The CDR3 bases are TGTGCCAGCAGTTTCGGCAGGGTAAACTACAATGAGCAGTTCTTC.

CDR3 in DNA: TGTGCCAGCAGCCAGGCCCCCGGGGGCAGGGAGCTGTTTTTT. Translated: CASSQAPGGRELFF. The gene calls are TRBV3-1 (or the pseudogene TRBV3-2) and TRBJ2-2; D is perhaps TRBD1 or TRBD2 (6 bases each). V was shortened by 3 bases and J by 9 bases, with 14 bases between the two germline ends. Germline V gives CDR1 LGHDT, CDR2 YNNKEL (reference sequence). This CDR3 spans 14 amino acids.

The chain joins TRBV7-3 to TRBJ2-5; 9 bases agree with TRBD2. From germline, CDR1 is SGHTA and CDR2 FQGTGA. CDR3 size: 15 residues. After removal of 7 bases from V and 5 bases from J, the junction contained 11 bases not matched to a gene. The CDR3 here is CASNRGGGRDETQYF. CDR3 DNA sequence: TGTGCCAGCAACCGCGGGGGCGGGAGGGATGAGACCCAGTACTTC.

The rearrangement links TRBV27 to TRBJ2-7; 10 positions match TRBD2. The CDR3 consists of 13 residues. Germline V CDR1 and CDR2: MNHEY, SMNVEV (reference sequence). With 7 bases clipped from V and 6 bases from J, the junction kept 6 bases outside the gene matches. CDR3 loop: CASTASGSFEQYF. CDR3 nucleotides: TGTGCCAGCACGGCTAGCGGGAGCTTCGAGCAGTACTTC.

In its sample, this clone was seen a few times. This chain links TRBV28 with TRBJ1-5; possible D gene TRBD1, 6 bases. Trimming took 2 bases from V and 0 from J, leaving 14 bases between them. This CDR3 has 17 amino acids. Germline assignment: CDR1 MDHEN and CDR2 SYDVKM. The CDR3 DNA reads as TGTGCCAGCAGTTTAGGGGGGAGGGGGTATAGCAATCAGCCCCAGCATTTT. Encoded protein: CASSLGGRGYSNQPQHF.

The rearrangement joins TRBV7-8 to TRBJ2-1, with TRBD2 matching 7 bases. Losses at the gene ends were 5 bases for V and 0 bases for J; bases not matched to a gene: 10. This CDR3 region has 17 residues. Per the germline V gene, CDR1 is SGHVS and CDR2 is FQNEAQ. This CDR3 is CASSLSLAESSYNEQFF. The CDR3 DNA follows: TGTGCCAGCAGCCTATCCCTAGCGGAGAGCTCCTACAATGAGCAGTTCTTC. The full variable domain, its missing parts supplied by reference TRBV7-8 and TRBJ2-1, is GAGVSQSPRYKVAKRGQDVALRCDPISGHVSLFWYQQALGQGPEFLTYFQNEAQLDKSGLPSDRFFAERPEGSVSTLKIQRTQQEDSAVYLCASSLSLAESSYNEQFFGPGTRLTVL.